This T cell receptor beta chain was identified in a study of identical twins. Each CDR3 protein is one row after TCRdb ran MiXCR on the 5' RACE reads. The profile covers about 430,000 distinct CDR3 sequences, with approximately 18% appearing a single time and 9.5% to 15% taken by the ten largest. Among all donors, each was a healthy Caucasian. The CDR3 runs 16 residues. Germline V gene sequence: CDR1 SGHVS, CDR2 FNYEAQ. Trimming took 1 base from V and 4 from J; bases not matched to a gene: 4. This clonotype has a single count. Its antigen is unidentified. Findings and caveats of the study: Excess twin sharing in beta out-of-frame sequences was weaker. Interpretation of the results relied on cross-sectional statistical analysis and not on following the same donors.

Material for sequencing was naive T cells sorted from blood. V gene TRBV7-6 combines with J gene TRBJ2-2; 9 nucleotides line up with TRBD2. The clonotype comes from a man over 45 in good health. The CDR3 here is CASSLVAGGLTGELFF. The CDR3 bases are TGTGCCAGCAGCTTAGTTGCGGGGGGGCTCACCGGGGAGCTGTTTTTT.